Below are 25 T cell receptor beta chains sequenced from a single sample in a study of blood T cell repertoires in COVID-19. This table comes from immunoSEQ multiplex PCR, and its TCRdb copy is limited to in-frame clones, with some not included. The sample lists just over 300,000 clones; 80% to 90% were seen once. The sequenced sample consisted of PBMCs or T cells enriched from blood (not recorded which). All receptors come from a man under 40 who had recovered from COVID-19.

The chain recombines TRBV30 with TRBJ1-4; a possible D gene is TRBD1 (6 bases). V shed 2 bases and J shed 0 bases, with 13 bases lying between them. CDR3 size: 16 residues. Per the germline V gene, CDR1 is GTSNPN and CDR2 is SVGIG (reference sequence). The CDR3 loop reads CAWSKGQYATNEKLFF. The CDR3, as DNA: TGTGCCTGGAGTAAAGGACAGTATGCAACTAATGAAAAACTGTTTTTT.

Only one count was recorded for this clone. The chain recombines TRBV5-1 with TRBJ2-1, with 16 bases aligning to TRBD2. The CDR3 is made up of 16 amino acids. Losses at the gene ends were 4 bases for V and 8 bases for J; bases not matched to a gene: 6. The germline V gene has CDR1 SGHRS and CDR2 YFSETQ. The CDR3 DNA is TGCGCCAGCAGCCGAGGGACTAGCGGGGGGGCCGATGAGCAGTTCTTC. Residues: CASSRGTSGGADEQFF.

The genes are TRBV10-3 and TRBJ1-1; D gene unclear. The germline V gene encodes CDR1 ENHRY and CDR2 SYGVKD. The CDR3 contains 14 residues. V was pared by 10 bases and J by 5 bases, with 20 bases between. CDR3 residues: CATTPPGSGTEAFF. In nucleotides, the CDR3 is TGTGCCACTACCCCCCCGGGTTCTGGGACTGAAGCTTTCTTT.

This clone was observed many times. The V call is TRBV4-1, the J call TRBJ2-5; 9 bases align to TRBD2. Germline loops: CDR1 MGHRA, CDR2 YSYEKL. The CDR3 is made up of 18 amino acids. V shed 0 bases and J 0 bases; nucleotides not matched to a gene: 8. The CDR3 DNA follows: TGCGCCAGCAGCCAAGAGTTTGGTACTAGCGGGCACCAAGAGACCCAGTACTTC. Amino acid sequence: CASSQEFGTSGHQETQYF.

The chain combines TRBV12-3 or TRBV12-4 with TRBJ1-2; D is undetermined. V lost 8 bases and J lost 4, with 8 bases in between. CDR3 size: 11 residues. CDR3 region: CASGRSYGYTF. The CDR3 region has the DNA TGTGCCAGCGGGCGATCCTATGGCTACACCTTC.

The J gene is TRBJ2-1, the V gene TRBV5-1; TRBD2 matches 9 bases. V lost 2 bases and J lost 7; bases outside the gene matches: 7. The CDR3 has 15 residues. Germline-derived CDR1 and CDR2 are SGHRS and YFSETQ. The CDR3 loop is CASSFGASGDNEQFF. Here the CDR3 DNA reads TGCGCCAGCAGCTTTGGGGCTAGCGGGGATAATGAGCAGTTCTTC.

V usage is TRBV4-3 and J usage is TRBJ2-7; 10 bases are a match to TRBD1. With 0 bases clipped from V and 2 bases from J, the junction kept 1 base outside the gene matches. Germline loops: CDR1 LGHNA, CDR2 YSLEER. This CDR3 has 15 amino acids. The CDR3 loop reads CASSQEGTGAYEQYF. Written as DNA, the CDR3 is TGCGCCAGCAGCCAAGAAGGGACAGGGGCCTACGAGCAGTACTTC.

This sequence joins TRBV7-2 and TRBJ1-3, with 7 bases identical to TRBD1. CDR3 size: 16 residues. Germline lookup yields CDR1 SGHTA and CDR2 FQGNSA. After removal of 1 base from V and 3 bases from J, the junction contained 6 bases not matched to a gene. The CDR3 here is CASSLGSTGDGNTIYF. As DNA, the CDR3 is TGTGCCAGCAGCTTAGGAAGCACAGGGGATGGAAACACCATATATTTT.

The V gene is TRBV7-2, the J gene TRBJ2-3; D gene uncertain. V was trimmed by 2 bases and J by 3 bases, leaving 9 bases between them. Per germline, CDR1 SGHTA and CDR2 FQGNSA. The CDR3 loop spans 14 amino acids. In DNA, the CDR3 is TGTGCCAGCAGCTTATCGGGTATGACAGATACGCAGTATTTT. Residues: CASSLSGMTDTQYF.

The chain joins TRBV2 to TRBJ2-5; maybe TRBD2 (5 bases). Between the trimmed V and J ends, which lost 5 bases and 7 bases, there was a span of 17 bases. Per germline, CDR1 SNHLY and CDR2 FYNNEI. CDR3 length: 14 residues. The CDR3 sequence is CASSPFQPGGTQYF. DNA of the CDR3: TGTGCCAGCAGTCCTTTCCAGCCAGGAGGGACCCAGTACTTC. The full variable domain, completed using reference TRBV2 and TRBJ2-5, is EPEVTQTPSHQVTQMGQEVILRCVPISNHLYFYWYRQILGQKVEFLVSFYNNEISEKSEIFDDQFSVERPDGSNFTLKIRSTKLEDSAMYFCASSPFQPGGTQYFGPGTRLLVL.

The chain carries TRBV9 and TRBJ2-3; the D is unclear. V was cut by 4 bases and J by 6 bases, with 15 bases left in between. The CDR3 is 14 residues long. Germline-derived CDR1 and CDR2 are SGDLS and YYNGEE. The CDR3 spells CASSPLPSEDTQYF. As DNA, the CDR3 is TGTGCCAGCAGCCCCCTGCCCTCTGAGGATACGCAGTATTTT.

The genes are TRBV9 and TRBJ1-2; 7 bases are a match to TRBD1. V shed 3 bases and J 1 base; nucleotides not matched to a gene: 6. Germline V gene sequence: CDR1 SGDLS, CDR2 YYNGEE. This CDR3 has 15 amino acids. In DNA, the CDR3 is TGTGCCAGCAGCGAATACGGGACAGATAACTATGGCTACACCTTC. As protein: CASSEYGTDNYGYTF. Using reference TRBV9 and TRBJ1-2 for the parts outside the CDR3, the full variable domain is DSGVTQTPKHLITATGQRVTLRCSPRSGDLSVYWYQQSLDQGLQFLIQYYNGEERAKGNILERFSAQQFPDLHSELNLSSLELGDSALYFCASSEYGTDNYGYTFGSGTRLTVV.

The chain carries TRBV3-1 (or the pseudogene TRBV3-2) and TRBJ1-4; D may be TRBD1 (6 bases). V shed 2 bases and J shed 10 bases, with 11 bases lying between them. The CDR3 has 13 residues. From germline, CDR1 is LGHDT and CDR2 YNNKEL (reference sequence). The CDR3 here is CASSQSRGRKLFF. Written as DNA, the CDR3 is TGTGCCAGCAGCCAATCAAGGGGGAGAAAACTGTTTTTT.

DNA of the CDR3: TGTGCCAGCAGCCAAGTACAGCAGAACACTGAAGCTTTCTTT. Protein product: CASSQVQQNTEAFF. V is TRBV3-1 (or the pseudogene TRBV3-2) and J is TRBJ1-1; D remains unclear. Germline CDR1 reads LGHDT; CDR2 reads YNNKEL (reference sequence). V lost 1 base to trimming and J lost 1 base, with 7 bases between them. The CDR3 is made up of 14 amino acids.

V usage is TRBV10-3 and J usage is TRBJ1-6; D remains unclear. The germline gives CDR1 ENHRY, CDR2 SYGVKD. The germline V and J ends were trimmed by 4 bases and 4 bases, with 8 bases remaining between them. The CDR3 consists of 14 residues. The CDR3 sequence is CAISATVYNSPLHF. CDR3 DNA sequence: TGTGCCATCAGTGCTACGGTTTATAATTCACCCCTCCACTTT.

This CDR3 is CASSTGQYGYTF. CDR3 in DNA: TGTGCCAGCAGCACCGGACAGTACGGCTACACCTTC. The V gene is TRBV7-2, the J gene TRBJ1-2; a weak D match, TRBD1 (6 bases). This CDR3 region has 12 residues. Trimming took 5 bases from V and 8 from J, leaving 12 bases between them. Germline V gene lookup returns CDR1 SGHTA and CDR2 FQGNSA.

The CDR3 DNA reads as TGTGCCAGCTCACTACAGGGACAGAGCTATGGCTACACCTTC. It is translated as CASSLQGQSYGYTF. The gene calls are TRBV18 and TRBJ1-2; 7 nucleotides align to TRBD1. V lost 4 bases and J lost 4; bases outside the gene matches: 6. This CDR3 region has 14 residues. Germline-derived CDR1 and CDR2 are KGHSH and LQKENI. The full variable domain, rest sourced from reference TRBV18 and TRBJ1-2, is NAGVMQNPRHLVRRRGQEARLRCSPMKGHSHVYWYRQLPEEGLKFMVYLQKENIIDESGMPKERFSAEFPKEGPSILRIQQVVRGDSAAYFCASSLQGQSYGYTFGSGTRLTVV.

The chain couples TRBV6-1 to TRBJ1-2; TRBD1 matches at 7 bases. The CDR3 extends over 14 amino acids. Germline loops: CDR1 MNHNS, CDR2 SASEGT. The V segment lost 2 bases and the J segment 8 bases; nucleotides outside the gene matches: 8. CDR3 amino acids: CASSELPGQRGYTF. In DNA, the CDR3 is TGTGCCAGCAGTGAATTACCGGGACAGCGGGGCTACACCTTC.

The rearrangement links TRBV2 to TRBJ2-3, with TRBD2 as a possible D gene (5 bases). V lost 6 bases to trimming and J lost 4 bases, with 14 bases between them. From germline, CDR1 is SNHLY and CDR2 FYNNEI. The CDR3 consists of 14 residues. This CDR3 is CASRSGTRADTQYF. CDR3 bases: TGTGCCAGCAGGTCGGGAACTCGGGCAGATACGCAGTATTTT.

The chain has TRBV3-1 (or the pseudogene TRBV3-2) and TRBJ1-1, with D uncertain. V was pared by 5 bases and J by 3 bases, with 10 bases between. The CDR3 runs 13 residues. Germline V lookup: CDR1 LGHDT, CDR2 YNNKEL (reference sequence). The CDR3: CASSYGEYTEAFF. The CDR3, as DNA: TGTGCCAGCAGCTATGGAGAATACACTGAAGCTTTCTTT.

The rearrangement links TRBV30 to TRBJ2-5, with TRBD1 identical over 10 bases. V lost 8 bases, J lost 4 bases, and 7 bases stayed unmatched. This CDR3 is built from 13 residues. Germline loops: CDR1 GTSNPN, CDR2 SVGIG (reference sequence). Written as DNA, the CDR3 is TGTGCCACCACGACAGGGGGCCGAGAGACCCAGTACTTC. Encoded protein: CATTTGGRETQYF.

The chain recombines TRBV24-1 with TRBJ2-7; TRBD1 aligns across 10 bases. With 3 bases clipped from V and 5 bases from J, the junction kept 6 bases outside the gene matches. This CDR3 region has 15 residues. In germline, CDR1 is KGHDR, CDR2 SFDVKD. The DNA of the CDR3 is TGTGCCACCAGTGATGGGACAGGGGTCTGGGACGAGCAGTACTTC. This encodes CATSDGTGVWDEQYF.

In this sample, this clone turned up once. The chain has TRBV10-2 and TRBJ1-2, with TRBD1 matching 7 bases. CDR3 length: 14 residues. J lost 0 bases, V lost 7 bases, and 5 bases had no gene match. Germline CDR1 reads WSHSY; CDR2 reads SAAADI. The CDR3 protein is CASTRDSPNYGYTF. The CDR3 DNA reads as TGCGCCAGCACGAGGGACAGCCCTAACTATGGCTACACCTTC.

This clone appeared once. V gene TRBV7-2 combines with J gene TRBJ2-1; weak D call: TRBD2 (7 bases). CDR1 is SGHTA and CDR2 is FQGNSA in the germline V gene. CDR3 size: 16 residues. Trimming left V 2 bases short and J 3 bases short, with 14 bases between. CDR3 region: CASSLLSGGLYNEQFF. DNA for the CDR3: TGTGCCAGCAGCTTACTATCCGGGGGGCTCTACAATGAGCAGTTCTTC.

The chain recombines TRBV7-9 with TRBJ1-4; 7 positions agree with TRBD1. The J segment lost 8 bases and the V segment lost 5 bases, leaving 11 bases of the junction unmatched. This CDR3 spans 15 amino acids. The germline V gene encodes CDR1 SEHNR and CDR2 FQNEAQ (reference sequence). The CDR3 DNA reads TGTGCCAGCAGCCCAAGACAGGGATTAGGCGAAAAACTGTTTTTT. Protein sequence: CASSPRQGLGEKLFF.